This T cell receptor beta chain was retrieved from a study of shared clonotypes between healthy human individuals. Findings of the study overall: Sharing across several donors was seen in 4.5% to 6.5% of naive CD4 clonotypes. Few donors restricted represented genetic and exposure-history diversity.

The authors distributed each subset's genomic DNA evenly over several immunoSEQ plates. Some clones are missing from TCRdb's copy, which holds only in-frame ones; the method was immunoSEQ multiplex PCR. The table records around 690,000 clones, less than 95% of them present only once. CD45RO+ cells went into CD8 memory alongside CCR7-negative CD45RA+ TemRA cells. This clone occurred a few times. Antigen specificity is unknown. Sequenced: memory CD8+ T cells from PBMCs. Stated subset: CD45RO+ cells pooled with CCR7-negative TemRA cells. The receptor was derived from a man aged 18 to 30 in good health. Some clones in this sample may be carry-over from other donors' samples.

The CDR3: CASSQHIGRAFF. The CDR3 nucleotides are TGCGCCAGCAGCCAACACATAGGTCGGGCTTTCTTT. V usage is TRBV4-1 and J usage is TRBJ1-1; D is uncertain. In germline, CDR1 is MGHRA, CDR2 YSYEKL. The CDR3 covers 12 residues. V lost 2 bases to trimming and J lost 11 bases, with 12 bases between them.